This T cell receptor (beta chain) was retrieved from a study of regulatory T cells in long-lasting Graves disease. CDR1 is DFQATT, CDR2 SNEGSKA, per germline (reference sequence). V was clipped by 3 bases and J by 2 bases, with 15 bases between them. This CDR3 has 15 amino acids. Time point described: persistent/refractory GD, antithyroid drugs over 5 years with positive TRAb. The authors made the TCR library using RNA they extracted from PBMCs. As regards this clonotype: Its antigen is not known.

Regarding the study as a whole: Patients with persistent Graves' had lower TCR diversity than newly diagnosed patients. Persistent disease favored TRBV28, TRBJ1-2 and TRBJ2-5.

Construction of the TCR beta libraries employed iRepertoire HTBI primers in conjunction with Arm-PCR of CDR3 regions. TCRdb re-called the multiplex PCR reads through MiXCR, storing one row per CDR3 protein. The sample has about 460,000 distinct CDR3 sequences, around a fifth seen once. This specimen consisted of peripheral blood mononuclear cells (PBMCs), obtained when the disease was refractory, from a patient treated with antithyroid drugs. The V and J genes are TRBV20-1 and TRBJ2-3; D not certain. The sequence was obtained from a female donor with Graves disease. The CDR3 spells CSASSASASTDTQYF. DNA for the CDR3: TGCAGTGCTAGCTCAGCGTCAGCTTCCACAGATACGCAGTATTTT.